Following are 30 T cell receptor beta chains from one sample sequenced in a study of lymphopenia after photon versus proton radiotherapy. The table came from immunoSEQ multiplex PCR; TCRdb's copy has only in-frame clones and leaves some out. Among 150,000 to 200,000 clones listed, roughly nine tenths were seen once. Sequencing was performed on peripheral blood, taken from a patient treated with photon-based radiotherapy. These TCRs come from a man in his forties or fifties with gastric cancer.

The CDR3 loop is CASSLGQSLGELFF. CDR3 nucleotides: TGTGCCAGCAGCTTAGGACAGTCTCTCGGGGAGCTGTTTTTT. The gene calls are TRBV7-6 and TRBJ2-2, with D possibly being TRBD1 (5 bases). This CDR3 has 14 amino acids. Trimming took 1 base from V and 7 from J, leaving 10 bases between them. Germline CDR1 reads SGHVS; CDR2 reads FNYEAQ.

This rearrangement joins TRBV7-8 to TRBJ1-1; D may be TRBD1 (6 bases). Between the trimmed V and J ends, which lost 1 base and 3 bases, there was a span of 9 bases. Germline-derived CDR1 and CDR2 are SGHVS and FQNEAQ. This CDR3 comprises 14 residues. As DNA, the CDR3 is TGTGCCAGCAGCTTAGACAGGGTAGACACTGAAGCTTTCTTT. Protein: CASSLDRVDTEAFF.

The CDR3 spells CASSSRGHDYGYTF. The CDR3, as DNA: TGTGCCAGCAGTTCTAGGGGGCATGACTATGGCTACACCTTC. This sequence joins TRBV6-5 and TRBJ1-2, with 7 nucleotides matching TRBD1. Losses at the gene ends were 4 bases for V and 3 bases for J; bases not matched to a gene: 5. Germline CDR1 and CDR2: MNHEY and SVGAGI. The CDR3 is 14 residues long.

This clone occurred a few times. The V and J genes are TRBV5-1 and TRBJ2-1; D might be TRBD1 or TRBD2, each matching 7 bases. The CDR3 covers 15 residues. With 2 bases removed from V and 7 bases from J, the gap between germline ends came to 16 bases. Per the germline V gene, CDR1 is SGHRS and CDR2 is YFSETQ. CDR3: CASSFRAGGGNEQFF. The CDR3 DNA is TGCGCCAGCAGCTTTAGGGCAGGGGGAGGGAATGAGCAGTTCTTC.

The rearrangement links TRBV28 to TRBJ1-1; 7 nucleotides agree with TRBD1. Germline V lookup: CDR1 MDHEN, CDR2 SYDVKM. This CDR3 comprises 13 residues. After removal of 7 bases from V and 1 base from J, the junction contained 3 bases not matched to a gene. The CDR3 DNA sequence: TGTGCCAGCATAAGACAGGGGAACACTGAAGCTTTCTTT. It codes for CASIRQGNTEAFF. Full variable domain (outside the CDR3, taken from reference TRBV28 and TRBJ1-1): DVKVTQSSRYLVKRTGEKVFLECVQDMDHENMFWYRQDPGLGLRLIYFSYDVKMKEKGDIPEGYSVSREKKERFSLILESASTNQTSMYLCASIRQGNTEAFFGQGTRLTVV.

This clone occurred once. The CDR3 bases are TGTGCCAGCAAGCCCGAGTGGGGCAGCGGGGAGCAGTACTTC. Translated, it gives CASKPEWGSGEQYF. This chain uses TRBV6-4 with TRBJ2-7; perhaps TRBD2 as D (6 bases). In germline, CDR1 is MRHNA, CDR2 SNTAGT. CDR3 length: 14 residues. Trimming removed 7 bases from V and 7 bases from J, with 20 bases in between.

The chain employs TRBV7-2 and TRBJ2-3; D is uncertain. This CDR3 is built from 11 residues. With 5 bases removed from V and 7 bases from J, the gap between germline ends came to 7 bases. Germline V gives CDR1 SGHTA, CDR2 FQGNSA. CDR3 sequence: CASSPLNTQYF. In DNA, the CDR3 is TGTGCCAGCAGCCCCCTTAATACGCAGTATTTT.

V is TRBV28 and J is TRBJ1-2, with a tentative D call TRBD1 (5 bases). V dropped 4 bases and J dropped 7 bases, with 16 bases sitting between them. Looked up from germline, CDR1 is MDHEN and CDR2 is SYDVKM. CDR3 length: 14 residues. The CDR3 DNA is TGTGCCAGCAGTTACGGGACTTTTAGAGGTGGCTACACCTTC. Amino acids: CASSYGTFRGGYTF.

The V gene is TRBV12-2, the J gene TRBJ1-5. TRBV12-2 is given as a pseudogene. CDR3 length: 13 residues. The CDR3 DNA reads as TGTGCAAGTCGCTTAGGACCCGTCCAGCCCCAGCATTTT. It translates to CASRLGPVQPQHF.

This chain connects TRBV14 to TRBJ2-5, with TRBD1 as a possible D gene (6 bases). Trimming removed 4 bases from V and 4 bases from J, with 19 bases in between. From germline, CDR1 is SGHDN and CDR2 FVKESK. The CDR3 totals 16 residues. CDR3 DNA sequence: TGTGCCAGCAGCCGACTCCCAGGGACATTGGGAGAGACCCAGTACTTC. As protein: CASSRLPGTLGETQYF.

This clone has only one observation. This chain connects TRBV9 to TRBJ2-7; 9 nucleotides line up with TRBD2. Germline loops: CDR1 SGDLS, CDR2 YYNGEE. CDR3 length: 15 amino acids. The J segment lost 6 bases and the V segment lost 4 bases, leaving 11 bases of the junction unmatched. CDR3 DNA sequence: TGTGCCAGCAGCCCGGGGCTAGCGGGATCGGTCGAGCAGTACTTC. Residues: CASSPGLAGSVEQYF.

The V gene is TRBV7-2, the J gene TRBJ1-1; D is perhaps TRBD1 (5 bases). Trimming left V 5 bases short and J 4 bases short, with 11 bases between. CDR1 is SGHTA and CDR2 is FQGNSA in the germline V gene. The CDR3 runs to 13 residues. CDR3 residues: CASSQQGFTEAFF. CDR3 DNA sequence: TGTGCCAGCAGCCAGCAGGGATTCACTGAAGCTTTCTTT.

This clone came up a few times. The chain combines TRBV5-1 with TRBJ2-7, with 8 bases lining up with TRBD1. The V and J ends lost 4 bases and 6 bases, in that order; junction bases with no gene match: 12. The CDR3 consists of 15 residues. Germline V CDR1 and CDR2: SGHRS, YFSETQ. The CDR3 coding sequence is TGCGCCAGCAGCGGCGGACAGGGACGTTTTTCCGAGCAGTACTTC. Translating gives CASSGGQGRFSEQYF.

V gene TRBV6-6 combines with J gene TRBJ2-5; possible D gene TRBD2, 6 bases. V lost 6 bases and J 2 bases, leaving 7 bases between the germline ends. CDR3 length: 12 amino acids. Germline CDR1 and CDR2: MNHNY and SVGAGI (reference sequence). CDR3 bases: TGTGCCAGCAGGGGGGGACAAGAGACCCAGTACTTC. It yields the protein CASRGGQETQYF.

The chain links TRBV28 to TRBJ1-2; no firm D call. The V end lost 5 bases, the J end lost 4 bases, and 5 bases lay between the germline ends. Germline values: CDR1 MDHEN, CDR2 SYDVKM. The CDR3 is 11 amino acids. The CDR3 nucleotides read TGTGCCAGCAGTGGGGTCTATGGCTACACCTTC. Its translation: CASSGVYGYTF.

The gene calls are TRBV9 and TRBJ2-7; 7 bases agree with TRBD2. The germline V gene encodes CDR1 SGDLS and CDR2 YYNGEE. This CDR3 is 15 amino acids long. The V segment lost 0 bases and the J segment 5 bases; nucleotides outside the gene matches: 8. The CDR3, as DNA: TGTGCCAGCAGCGTAGTGGGAGGGGCCCGCGACGAGCAGTACTTC. Protein product: CASSVVGGARDEQYF. The whole variable domain, remainder taken from reference TRBV9 and TRBJ2-7, is DSGVTQTPKHLITATGQRVTLRCSPRSGDLSVYWYQQSLDQGLQFLIQYYNGEERAKGNILERFSAQQFPDLHSELNLSSLELGDSALYFCASSVVGGARDEQYFGPGTRLTVT.

The genes are TRBV15 and TRBJ1-1; no definite D call. From germline, CDR1 is LNHNV and CDR2 YYDKDF (reference sequence). The CDR3 runs to 17 residues. V was trimmed by 0 bases and J by 1 base, leaving 15 bases between them. CDR3 loop: CATSRDLSFEGNTEAFF. CDR3 bases: TGTGCCACCAGCAGAGATTTATCATTCGAGGGGAACACTGAAGCTTTCTTT.

The chain recombines TRBV2 with TRBJ2-2; 7 bases agree with TRBD2. Germline V gene sequence: CDR1 SNHLY, CDR2 FYNNEI. V gave up 2 bases and J gave up 4 bases; unmatched junction bases: 7. The CDR3 length is 16 residues. CDR3: CASSERRGFGTGELFF. Written as DNA, the CDR3 is TGTGCCAGCAGTGAAAGGCGGGGGTTTGGCACCGGGGAGCTGTTTTTT.

In nucleotides, the CDR3 is TGTGCCAGCAGCCCCCAGACTAGCCTCCCCTACAATGAGCAGTTCTTC. Translating gives CASSPQTSLPYNEQFF. This chain joins TRBV5-4 and TRBJ2-1, with 7 nucleotides matching TRBD2. V trimming: 4 bases; J trimming: 2 bases; junction bases outside the gene matches: 9. Germline V gene sequence: CDR1 SGHNT, CDR2 YYREEE (reference sequence). This CDR3 is built from 16 residues.

The J gene is TRBJ2-3, the V gene TRBV9, with 7 bases aligning to TRBD2. The CDR3 sequence is 12 residues long. From germline, CDR1 is SGDLS and CDR2 YYNGEE. Germline trimming cut 5 bases from V and 3 bases from J; bases unmatched to any gene: 0. CDR3 DNA sequence: TGTGCCAGCAGAGCGGGAACAGATACGCAGTATTTT. Translating gives CASRAGTDTQYF.

The gene calls are TRBV5-4 and TRBJ1-1, with D maybe TRBD1 (6 bases). V dropped 1 base and J dropped 4 bases, with 11 bases sitting between them. Germline CDR1 reads SGHNT; CDR2 reads YYREEE (reference sequence). There are 14 residues in the CDR3. The CDR3 sequence is CASSLREGGTEAFF. The CDR3 bases are TGTGCCAGCAGCTTGAGGGAGGGGGGCACTGAAGCTTTCTTT. Using reference TRBV5-4 and TRBJ1-1 for the parts outside the CDR3, the full variable domain is ETGVTQSPTHLIKTRGQQVTLRCSSQSGHNTVSWYQQALGQGPQFIFQYYREEENGRGNFPPRFSGLQFPNYSSELNVNALELDDSALYLCASSLREGGTEAFFGQGTRLTVV.

J is TRBJ1-5 and V is TRBV10-3; possible D gene TRBD1, 5 bases. Trimming removed 10 bases from V and 1 base from J, with 14 bases in between. Germline V gives CDR1 ENHRY, CDR2 SYGVKD. The CDR3 contains 14 residues. In DNA, the CDR3 is TGTGCCACCGCCGCGGGGGTGAGCAATCAGCCCCAGCATTTT. The encoded protein is CATAAGVSNQPQHF.

The CDR3 DNA reads as TGTGCCAGCAGTTTTTACGGACAGGGGAAAGGTGAAGCTTTCTTT. As protein: CASSFYGQGKGEAFF. This rearrangement joins TRBV27 to TRBJ1-1, with 9 bases aligning to TRBD1. Germline V gene sequence: CDR1 MNHEY, CDR2 SMNVEV (reference sequence). The CDR3 extends over 15 amino acids. V shed 3 bases and J 7 bases; nucleotides not matched to a gene: 9.

This rearrangement joins TRBV27 to TRBJ2-7; D is unresolved. Germline CDR1 is MNHEY and CDR2 is SMNVEV (reference sequence). The CDR3 runs 13 residues. V dropped 2 bases and J dropped 3 bases, with 8 bases sitting between them. CDR3 sequence reads: CASSLGWSYEQYF. The CDR3 DNA is TGTGCCAGCAGTTTAGGTTGGAGCTACGAGCAGTACTTC.

The chain has TRBV5-1 and TRBJ1-2, with 8 nucleotides matching TRBD1. This CDR3 is built from 14 residues. The germline V gene encodes CDR1 SGHRS and CDR2 YFSETQ. V dropped 4 bases and J dropped 4; count of bases not matched to a gene: 6. The CDR3 loop is CASSIGQGFYGYTF. The DNA for the CDR3 is TGCGCCAGCAGCATAGGACAGGGCTTCTATGGCTACACCTTC.

The chain links TRBV2 to TRBJ1-5, with TRBD1 identical over 7 bases. The junction had 9 bases not matched to a gene; V was cut back by 6 bases and J by 1 base. The CDR3 is made up of 16 amino acids. CDR1 is SNHLY, CDR2 FYNNEI, per germline. The CDR3 nucleotides read TGTGCCAGCAGAAGGGGGGCAGGGGGAAGCAATCAGCCCCAGCATTTT. Its protein is CASRRGAGGSNQPQHF.

This chain joins TRBV18 and TRBJ2-3; perhaps TRBD2 as D (6 bases). CDR3 length equals 16 residues. CDR1 is KGHSH and CDR2 is LQKENI in the germline V gene. With 6 bases removed from V and 4 bases from J, the gap between germline ends came to 20 bases. This chain's CDR3 is CASSPGRGTWPDTQYF. In nucleotides, the CDR3 is TGTGCCAGCTCGCCCGGTCGAGGGACTTGGCCAGATACGCAGTATTTT.

The chain employs TRBV4-3 and TRBJ2-1, with D tentatively TRBD1 or TRBD2 (6 bases each). Germline CDR1 and CDR2: LGHNA and YSLEER. The CDR3 has 16 residues. V gave up 0 bases and J gave up 10 bases, with 19 bases separating them. CDR3 bases: TGCGCCAGCAGCCAAGAGGGGGGCCAGGGTTTACACGAGCAGTTCTTC. This gives the protein CASSQEGGQGLHEQFF.

This chain connects TRBV4-2 to TRBJ2-5; weak D call: TRBD2 (6 bases). Trimming pared 1 base from V and 7 bases from J, leaving 13 bases between. This CDR3 is built from 14 residues. CDR1 is LGHNA, CDR2 YNFKEQ, per germline. CDR3 DNA: TGTGCCAGCAGCCAAGGGTTTGGGACTTGGACCCAGTACTTC. It specifies CASSQGFGTWTQYF.

The chain has TRBV18 and TRBJ1-3, with D perhaps matching TRBD1 (5 bases). Trimming removed 8 bases from V and 0 bases from J, with 23 bases in between. The CDR3 is 18 residues long. Germline V gene data show CDR1 as KGHSH and CDR2 as LQKENI. The DNA for the CDR3 is TGTGCCAGCACCCCGGGGACGGGAGGGATCAACTCTGGAAACACCATATATTTT. Amino acids: CASTPGTGGINSGNTIYF.